This T cell receptor (beta chain) was recorded in a study of blood T cells in healthy people across ages. With a J-beta primer mix and a sample-barcoded 5' primer, a second PCR ran about 6 to 11 cycles. TCRdb called the 5' RACE reads again in MiXCR, with one record for every CDR3 protein. The sample has under 950,000 distinct CDR3 sequences, 20% to 25% seen once. Germline V lookup: CDR1 ENHRY, CDR2 SYGVKD. This CDR3 comprises 17 residues. V dropped 0 bases and J dropped 6; count of bases not matched to a gene: 10. There are a few counts of this clonotype. V usage is TRBV10-3 and J usage is TRBJ2-1; 8 bases agree with TRBD1. The specimen sequenced was blood. The clonotype originates from a man aged 65 to 79 in good health. The CDR3 sequence is CAISESGTGRGSNEQFF. The CDR3, as DNA: TGTGCCATCAGTGAGTCAGGGACAGGTAGAGGATCCAATGAGCAGTTCTTC.